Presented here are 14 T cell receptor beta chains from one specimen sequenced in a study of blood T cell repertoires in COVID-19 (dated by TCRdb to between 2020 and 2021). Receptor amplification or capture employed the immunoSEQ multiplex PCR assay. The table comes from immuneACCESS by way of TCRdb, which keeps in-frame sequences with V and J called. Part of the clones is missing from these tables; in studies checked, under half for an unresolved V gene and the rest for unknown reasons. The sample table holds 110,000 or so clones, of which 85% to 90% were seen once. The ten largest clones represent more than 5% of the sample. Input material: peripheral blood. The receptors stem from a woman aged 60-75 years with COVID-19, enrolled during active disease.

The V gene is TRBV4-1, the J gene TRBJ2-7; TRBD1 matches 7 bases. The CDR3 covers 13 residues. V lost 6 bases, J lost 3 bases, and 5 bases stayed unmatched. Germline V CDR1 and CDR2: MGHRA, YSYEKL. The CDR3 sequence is CASSPGGSYEQYF. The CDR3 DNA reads TGCGCCAGCAGTCCAGGGGGTAGCTACGAGCAGTACTTC.

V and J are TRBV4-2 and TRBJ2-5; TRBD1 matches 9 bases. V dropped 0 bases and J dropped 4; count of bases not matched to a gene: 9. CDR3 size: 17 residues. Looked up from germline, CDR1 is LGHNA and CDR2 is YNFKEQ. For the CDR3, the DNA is TGTGCCAGCAGCCAAGAATCTAACAGGGGGCGCGGAGAGACCCAGTACTTC. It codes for CASSQESNRGRGETQYF.

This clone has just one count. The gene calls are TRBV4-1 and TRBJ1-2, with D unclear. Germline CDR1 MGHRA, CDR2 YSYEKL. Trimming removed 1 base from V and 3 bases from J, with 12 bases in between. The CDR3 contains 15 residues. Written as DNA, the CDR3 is TGCGCCAGCAGCCAAGTCATTCGGGGTCACTATGGCTACACCTTC. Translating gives CASSQVIRGHYGYTF.

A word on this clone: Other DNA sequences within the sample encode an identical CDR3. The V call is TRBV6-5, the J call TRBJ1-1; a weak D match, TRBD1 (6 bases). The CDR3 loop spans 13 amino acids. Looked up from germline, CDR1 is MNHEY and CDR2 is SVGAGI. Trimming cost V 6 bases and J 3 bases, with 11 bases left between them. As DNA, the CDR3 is TGTGCCAGCAGCCTAGGGGGGGACACTGAAGCTTTCTTT. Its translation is CASSLGGDTEAFF.

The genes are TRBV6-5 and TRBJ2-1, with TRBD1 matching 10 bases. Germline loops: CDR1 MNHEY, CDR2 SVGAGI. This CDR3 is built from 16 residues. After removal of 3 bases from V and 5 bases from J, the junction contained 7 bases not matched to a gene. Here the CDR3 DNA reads TGTGCCAGCAGTTATTCCCGGGGACAGGGGAACAATGAGCAGTTCTTC. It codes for CASSYSRGQGNNEQFF.

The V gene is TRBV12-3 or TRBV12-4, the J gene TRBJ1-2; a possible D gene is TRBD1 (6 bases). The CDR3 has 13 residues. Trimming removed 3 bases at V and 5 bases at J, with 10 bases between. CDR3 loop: CASSFSGEYGYTF. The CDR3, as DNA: TGTGCCAGCAGTTTTTCAGGGGAGTATGGCTACACCTTC.

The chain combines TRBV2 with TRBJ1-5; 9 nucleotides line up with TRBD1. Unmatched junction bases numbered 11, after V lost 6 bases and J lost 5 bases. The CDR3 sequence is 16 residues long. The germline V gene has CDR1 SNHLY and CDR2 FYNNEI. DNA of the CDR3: TGTGCCAGCAGCGGACCGGGACAGGGAGCCGATCAGCCCCAGCATTTT. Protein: CASSGPGQGADQPQHF.

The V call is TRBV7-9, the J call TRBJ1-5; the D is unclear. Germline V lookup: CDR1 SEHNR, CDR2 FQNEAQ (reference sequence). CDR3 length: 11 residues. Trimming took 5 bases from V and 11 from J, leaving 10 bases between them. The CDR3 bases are TGTGCCAGCAGCACCGGCGGGGCCCAGCATTTT. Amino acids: CASSTGGAQHF.

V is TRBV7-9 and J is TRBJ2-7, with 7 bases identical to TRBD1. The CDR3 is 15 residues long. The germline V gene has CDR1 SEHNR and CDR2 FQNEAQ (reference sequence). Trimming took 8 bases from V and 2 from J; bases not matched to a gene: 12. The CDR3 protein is CASSPDRVNPYEQYF. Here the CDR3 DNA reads TGTGCCAGCTCCCCTGACAGGGTAAACCCCTACGAGCAGTACTTC.

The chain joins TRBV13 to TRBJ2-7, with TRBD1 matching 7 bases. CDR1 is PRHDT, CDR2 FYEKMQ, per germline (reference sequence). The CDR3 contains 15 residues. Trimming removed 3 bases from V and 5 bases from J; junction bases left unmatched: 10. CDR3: CASSFRYRGRHEQYF. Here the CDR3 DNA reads TGTGCCAGCAGCTTTCGGTACAGGGGACGCCACGAGCAGTACTTC.

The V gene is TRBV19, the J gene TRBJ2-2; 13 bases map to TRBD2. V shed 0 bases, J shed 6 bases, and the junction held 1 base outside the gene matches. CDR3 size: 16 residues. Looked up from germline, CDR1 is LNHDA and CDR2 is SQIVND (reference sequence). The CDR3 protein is CASSIELAGGSGELFF. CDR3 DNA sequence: TGTGCCAGTAGTATAGAACTAGCGGGGGGGTCCGGGGAGCTGTTTTTT.

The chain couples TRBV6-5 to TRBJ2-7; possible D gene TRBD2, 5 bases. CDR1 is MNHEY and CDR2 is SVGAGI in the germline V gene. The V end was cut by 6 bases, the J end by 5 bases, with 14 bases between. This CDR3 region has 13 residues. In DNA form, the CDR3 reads TGTGCCAGCAGCGGGCCGGGGAACGACGAGCAGTACTTC. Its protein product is CASSGPGNDEQYF.

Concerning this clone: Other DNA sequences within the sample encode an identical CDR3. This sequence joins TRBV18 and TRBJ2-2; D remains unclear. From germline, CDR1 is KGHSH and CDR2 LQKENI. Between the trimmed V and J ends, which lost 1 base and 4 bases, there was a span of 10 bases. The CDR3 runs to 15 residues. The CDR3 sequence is CASSPRVVSTGELFF. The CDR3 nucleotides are TGTGCCAGCTCACCACGTGTAGTATCCACCGGGGAGCTGTTTTTT.

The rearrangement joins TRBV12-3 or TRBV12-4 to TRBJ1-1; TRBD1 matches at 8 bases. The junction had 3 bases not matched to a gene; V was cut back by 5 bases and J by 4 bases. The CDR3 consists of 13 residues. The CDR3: CASSRTGSTEAFF. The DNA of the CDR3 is TGTGCCAGCAGTCGGACAGGGTCCACTGAAGCTTTCTTT.